What follows are 4 T cell receptor beta chains derived from one specimen sequenced in a study of cytomegalovirus exposure and HLA in healthy donors. The PCR used 60 Vbeta and 13 Jbeta primers. Produced via immunoSEQ multiplex PCR; TCRdb's table is partial and in-frame only. The sample yields fewer than 150,000 clones, 70% to 80% seen once. Sequenced: PBMCs. These receptors all come from a man in his fifties or sixties in good health and CMV-seropositive.

J is TRBJ2-3 and V is TRBV7-2, with 9 bases lining up with TRBD2. The length of the CDR3 is 15 residues. Trimming took 3 bases from V and 2 from J; bases not matched to a gene: 3. CDR1 SGHTA and CDR2 FQGNSA come from the germline V gene. The CDR3 region is CASSFLAGFTDTQYF. The CDR3 region has the DNA TGTGCCAGCAGCTTTCTAGCGGGGTTCACAGATACGCAGTATTTT.

V is TRBV28 and J is TRBJ1-2; TRBD1 aligns across 9 bases. V was pared by 5 bases and J by 4 bases, with 8 bases of the junction left unmatched. In germline, CDR1 is MDHEN, CDR2 SYDVKM. The CDR3 runs 15 residues. The CDR3 nucleotides read TGTGCCAGCAGTCTACGGGACAGGGCGGGCTATGGCTACACCTTC. It translates to CASSLRDRAGYGYTF.

The rearrangement joins TRBV13 to TRBJ2-3; 9 nucleotides align to TRBD1. Germline V gene sequence: CDR1 PRHDT, CDR2 FYEKMQ (reference sequence). The CDR3 is 18 residues long. V shed 5 bases, J shed 0 bases, and the junction held 12 bases outside the gene matches. The CDR3 DNA sequence: TGTGCCAGCAGCGCCGGGACAGGGAACACTCTTAGCACAGATACGCAGTATTTT. Amino acids: CASSAGTGNTLSTDTQYF.

The CDR3 region is CASSGAYYSNQPQHF. CDR3 nucleotide sequence: TGTGCCAGTTCTGGAGCTTATTATAGCAATCAGCCCCAGCATTTT. The chain combines TRBV19 with TRBJ1-5, with D uncertain. Trimming pared 8 bases from V and 0 bases from J, leaving 14 bases between. Germline CDR1 reads LNHDA; CDR2 reads SQIVND (reference sequence). CDR3 length equals 15 residues. Drawing the rest from reference TRBV19 and TRBJ1-5, the complete variable domain is DGGITQSPKYLFRKEGQNVTLSCEQNLNHDAMYWYRQDPGQGLRLIYYSQIVNDFQKGDIAEGYSVSREKKESFPLTVTSAQKNPTAFYLCASSGAYYSNQPQHFGDGTRLSIL.